The clone carrying this T cell receptor (beta chain) appeared a few times. Antigen: not known. The data originate from a study of T cell responses to AZD1222 COVID-19 vaccine. Points from the study as a whole: The sample set comprised mostly white British donors with more females, and clonal diversity was possibly underestimated. Spike was spanned by vaccine-associated CD4 TCRs, which were dominant at 160-218 and 743-854. Baseline seropositivity characterized only a handful of AZD1222 recipients. No repertoire was sampled before or during the peak T cell response, only after it.

The table came from immunoSEQ multiplex PCR; TCRdb's copy has only in-frame clones and leaves some out. The sample lists 66,000 or so clones; 79% were seen once. Trimming shortened V by 3 bases and J by 8 bases, and 15 bases separated the two germline ends. The length of the CDR3 is 14 residues. Germline assignment: CDR1 SGHKS and CDR2 YYEKEE (reference sequence). The rearrangement uses TRBV5-5 and TRBJ2-1; a possible D gene is TRBD2 (5 bases). This material consisted of peripheral blood, taken on day 0 of MenACWY control vaccination. The TCR was taken from an adult in good health. The CDR3 here is CASSWERTRDEQFF. In nucleotides, the CDR3 is TGTGCCAGCAGCTGGGAGCGGACCCGCGATGAGCAGTTCTTC. Together with reference TRBV5-5 and TRBJ2-1, the CDR3 gives the full variable domain: DAGVTQSPTHLIKTRGQQVTLRCSPISGHKSVSWYQQVLGQGPQFIFQYYEKEERGRGNFPDRFSARQFPNYSSELNVNALLLGDSALYLCASSWERTRDEQFFGPGTRLTVL.